Listed below are T cell receptor beta chains from one sample, sequenced in a study of shared clonotypes between healthy human individuals. The assay was immunoSEQ multiplex PCR, and TCRdb's table has in-frame clones only and misses some. This sample has millions of clones; roughly 94% occur once, and the top ten carry around 1.1%. The material sequenced was naive CD8+ T cells sorted from blood. The receptor set was obtained from a man aged 18-30 years in good health. Both conserved end residues are part of each CDR3. D genes are given only for firm matches. Some rows have no size entry. The others give once, few or many, or a class for an expanded clone.

TRBJ2-7,NA,TRBV7-6,NA,CASSAATPEQYF,TGTGCCAGCAGCGCCGCCACCCCCGAGCAGTACTTC
TRBJ2-3,NA,TRBV5-6,once,CASSLAKGEIVGTDTQYF,TGTGCCAGCAGCTTGGCCAAGGGGGAGATCGTGGGCACAGATACGCAGTATTTT
TRBJ1-2,NA,TRBV28,NA,CASSRTTGALGNTF,TGTGCCAGCAGCCGAACGACAGGTGCCCTCGGGAACACCTTC
TRBJ2-2,NA,TRBV7-9,NA,CAIETGFHTGELFF,TGTGCCATTGAGACTGGGTTTCACACCGGGGAGCTGTTTTTT
TRBJ1-2,NA,TRBV9,few,CASSVGVNYGYTF,TGTGCCAGCAGCGTAGGAGTAAACTATGGCTACACCTTC
TRBJ2-1,TRBD1,TRBV7-2,once,CASSRGQGVNEQFF,TGTGCCAGCAGCCGGGGACAGGGGGTAAATGAGCAGTTCTTC
TRBJ2-7,NA,TRBV5-6,NA,CASSFGGAIYEQYF,TGTGCCAGCAGCTTTGGGGGAGCCATCTACGAGCAGTACTTC
TRBJ2-5,NA,TRBV27,NA,CASSLGPEGTQYF,TGTGCCAGCAGTTTAGGTCCTGAGGGGACCCAGTACTTC
TRBJ1-1,NA,TRBV4-1,NA,CASSQRVWRRDEAFF,TGCGCCAGCAGCCAACGCGTATGGAGGAGGGATGAAGCTTTCTTT
TRBJ1-4,TRBD1,TRBV27,NA,CASSLGQGSEKLFF,TGTGCCAGCAGCTTGGGACAGGGTAGTGAAAAACTGTTTTTT
TRBJ2-1,NA,TRBV19,NA,CTIGYDEQFF,TGTACAATAGGGTACGATGAGCAGTTCTTC
TRBJ2-7,TRBD1,TRBV6-5,NA,CASSSGQLYEQYF,TGTGCCAGCAGTTCGGGACAGCTCTACGAGCAGTACTTC
TRBJ1-1,TRBD1,TRBV7-9,NA,CASLGQGGTEAFF,TGTGCCAGCTTAGGACAGGGTGGCACTGAAGCTTTCTTT
TRBJ2-2,TRBD1,TRBV15,NA,CATSSEGQGNIIRTGELFF,TGTGCCACCAGCAGCGAGGGACAGGGGAATATAATCCGCACCGGGGAGCTGTTTTTT
TRBJ2-7,NA,TRBV9,once,CASSVGTNSYEQYF,TGTGCCAGCAGCGTAGGAACTAACTCTTACGAGCAGTACTTC
TRBJ1-4,NA,TRBV7-9,once,CASSVQVATNEKLFF,TGTGCCAGCAGCGTGCAGGTTGCAACTAATGAAAAACTGTTTTTT
TRBJ2-1,NA,TRBV4-3,NA,CASSQEGGWEAGYNEQFF,TGCGCCAGCAGCCAAGAGGGGGGCTGGGAGGCCGGCTACAATGAGCAGTTCTTC
TRBJ2-1,NA,TRBV5-1,NA,CASSLPGLNSLYNEQFF,TGCGCCAGCAGCTTGCCTGGACTAAATTCTCTCTACAATGAGCAGTTCTTC
TRBJ2-5,TRBD2,TRBV7-9,NA,CASSPTRGSGRDGETQYF,TGTGCCAGCAGCCCGACGAGAGGTAGCGGGAGGGACGGGGAGACCCAGTACTTC